This T cell receptor beta chain originates from a study of cytomegalovirus exposure and HLA in healthy donors. Primers included in the PCR were 60 Vbeta and 13 Jbeta primers. TCRdb keeps only in-frame clones here, not all; method: immunoSEQ multiplex PCR. The repertoire holds 150,000 to 200,000 clones, with roughly 80% as singletons. Healthy bone marrow donors supplied every sample. The CDR3 is 15 residues long. The receptor was isolated from a female donor in good health and CMV-seronegative. Sequencing was carried out using PBMCs. The rearrangement joins TRBV21-1 to TRBJ2-1; the tabulated D call, TRBD2, remains unverified against the DNA. TRBV21-1 is a pseudogene. This CDR3 is CASSKIVAGASVQFF. CDR3 in DNA: TGTGCCAGCAGCAAAATAGTAGCGGGGGCTAGCGTCCAGTTCTTC.